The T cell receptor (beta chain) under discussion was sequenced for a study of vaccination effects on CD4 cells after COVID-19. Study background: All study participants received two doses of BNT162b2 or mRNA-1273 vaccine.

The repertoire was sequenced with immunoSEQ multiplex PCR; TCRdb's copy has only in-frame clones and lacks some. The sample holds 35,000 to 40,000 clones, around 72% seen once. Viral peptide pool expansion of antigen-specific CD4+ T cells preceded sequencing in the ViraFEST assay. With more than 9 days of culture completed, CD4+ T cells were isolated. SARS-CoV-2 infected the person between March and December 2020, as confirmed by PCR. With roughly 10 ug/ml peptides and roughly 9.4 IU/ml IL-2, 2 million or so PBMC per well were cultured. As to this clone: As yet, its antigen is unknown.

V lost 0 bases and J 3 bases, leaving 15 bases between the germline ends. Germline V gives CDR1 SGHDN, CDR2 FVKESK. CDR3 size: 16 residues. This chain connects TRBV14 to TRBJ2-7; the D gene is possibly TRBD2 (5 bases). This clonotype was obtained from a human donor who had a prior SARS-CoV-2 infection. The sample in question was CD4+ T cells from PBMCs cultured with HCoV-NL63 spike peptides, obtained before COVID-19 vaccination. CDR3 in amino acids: CASSQDRRAENYEQYF. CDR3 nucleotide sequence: TGTGCCAGCAGCCAAGATCGGCGGGCTGAGAACTACGAGCAGTACTTC.